This T cell receptor beta chain was captured by sequencing in a study of tumor and adjacent non-tumor tissue in lung cancer. About the research overall: The cohort had around eleven adenocarcinoma, a couple of squamous cell and 1 small cell patients. Samples averaged around 4 million productive TCRbeta reads each.

The template was RNA from unsorted bulk tissue. Distant lung tissue was collected more than 3 cm away from the tumor edge. Worth noting for this clonotype: Its antigen is unknown.

The library came from three nested PCR rounds adapted from ARM-PCR protocols. MiXCR was run by TCRdb on the multiplex PCR reads, yielding one entry per CDR3 protein. The table has fewer than 55,000 distinct CDR3 sequences, roughly two thirds seen once. Germline V gene data show CDR1 as MGHRA and CDR2 as YSYEKL. This CDR3 comprises 17 residues. Trimming took 6 bases from V and 7 from J, leaving 27 bases between them. The study's findings and limits: Normal lung showed higher cumulative top 100 clone frequency than tumor. Tumor TCR diversity, when higher, was linked to shorter survival.

The TCR sequence derives from a woman between 35 and 50 years old with non-small cell lung cancer. The sample consisted of distant non-tumor lung tissue. This sequence joins TRBV4-1 and TRBJ2-5, with a tentative D call TRBD2 (6 bases). The DNA for the CDR3 is TGCGCCAGCAGTCCCAGCCTGACTACGGGGGAGCTAGGGACCCAGTACTTC. Translating it yields CASSPSLTTGELGTQYF.